This TCR beta chain was sequenced during a study of stem cell transplantation in POMP-related autoinflammatory disease (dated by TCRdb to the early 2020s). At the level of the whole study: According to the study's hypothesis, the TRB repertoire gets skewed because defective thymoproteasomes impair MHC class I-dependent CD8+ T-cell differentiation and positive selection. Before transplant, CD4+ naive T-cell skewing, low CD8+ T-cell proportions, and reduced T-cell cytokine secretion were observed in patients. High-throughput TRB sequencing assessed how POMP deficiency affects T-cell receptor beta repertoire diversity and CDR3 characteristics.

Receptor libraries were prepared by the immunoSEQ multiplex PCR assay. On the authors' methods: Shannon entropy, which takes clonal size distribution into account, was used to quantify repertoire diversity. The Gini-Simpson index (Simpson_1-D) was used to measure inequality in clonotype distribution. TCRdb limited this immuneACCESS table to in-frame rearrangements with V and J called. A share of clones is missing; checked studies link under half to unresolved V genes, and the rest is unexplained. Clone size and the V and J calls come from that table; the DNA yielded D and trimming. Recorded for this sample are approximately 30,000 clones; about 90% of them occurred a single time. Of the sample, 0.7% to 0.9% is held by the ten largest clones. The CDR3 starts with the cysteine, ends with the phenylalanine, and has 14 residues. Only the CDR3 DNA is retained, 42 bases long and in frame from the first base. V lost 7 bases and J lost 2 bases, and the count of bases not matched to a germline gene is 10. Per the germline V gene, SQVTM is the CDR1 and ANQGSEA is the CDR2.

What the research found in general, with its limitations: A trend toward lower TRB diversity and higher clonality was observed in PRAID patients across all analyzed T-cell subsets. PRAID patients showed a restricted number of unique TRB V-J gene pairings. Statistical significance for the trend toward lower diversity and increased clonality in PRAID patients was reached only for regulatory T cells.

As regards this clone: Its antigen target is currently unknown. Base qualities were left out, and no much larger clone turns up one base away.

The time point label on this specimen signifies: before hematopoietic stem cell transplant. PRAID was characterized by prominent immunodeficiency alongside autoinflammation. Before TRB sequencing, the T-cell subsets, namely conventional T cells, CD8+ T cells, regulatory T cells, and T follicular helper cells, were sorted. The clonotype originates from a human donor with POMP-related autoinflammation and immune dysregulation (PRAID). The chain uses TRBV29-1 and TRBJ2-5; the central 7 bases match TRBD2. The specimen comprised CD4+ T cells from PBMCs, sampled before stem cell transplantation. The encoded CDR3 is CSADYGGGQETQYF. Here is the DNA: TGCAGCGCGGATTATGGGGGGGGGCAAGAGACCCAGTACTTC.